The 11 T cell receptor beta chains in this list originate from one sample, sequenced in a study of CD8 T cells in Susac syndrome (dated by TCRdb to about 2019). Library preparation employed the immunoSEQ multiplex PCR assay. RNA was extracted using the RNeasy kit, and roughly 0.5 to 1 microgram was reverse transcribed with random hexamers. TCRdb redid the processing of the public reads, applying fastp at Q25 and MiXCR, and retained in-frame beta chains. Entries are consolidated by CDR3 protein sequence, retaining the most common genes and DNA. Here the sample has about 130,000 distinct CDR3 sequences; over 85% occur a single time. Of the sample, roughly 0.3% falls within the top ten clones. The specimen sequenced was CD8+ T cells from PBMCs. The receptors derive from a human donor with multiple sclerosis.

The chain has TRBV14 and TRBJ2-7; no clear D gene. Germline CDR1 and CDR2: SGHDN and FVKESK. Trimming stripped 6 bases from V and 4 bases from J, with 13 bases between. This CDR3 region has 13 residues. The CDR3 region has the DNA TGTGCCAGCAGTCGACGGCAGGAGTACGAGCAGTACGTC. This codes for CASSRRQEYEQYV.

The rearrangement uses TRBV6-2 or TRBV6-3 and TRBJ2-7; the match to TRBD1 covers 8 bases. Per germline, CDR1 MNHEY and CDR2 SVGEGT. The CDR3 covers 14 residues. Trimming cost V 6 bases and J 3 bases; bases outside gene matches: 7. CDR3 DNA: TGTGCCAGCAGCGACAGGGGCTCCAACTACGAGCAGTACTTC. It specifies CASSDRGSNYEQYF.

V usage is TRBV28 and J usage is TRBJ1-2, with a possible D match to TRBD1 (5 bases). V shed 3 bases and J shed 2 bases, with 22 bases lying between them. CDR3 length equals 18 residues. Germline CDR1 reads MDHEN; CDR2 reads SYDVKM. The CDR3 here is CASSFVRGPSGPNYGYTF. Written as DNA, the CDR3 is TGTGCCAGCAGTTTCGTCCGGGGCCCTTCCGGGCCGAACTATGGCTACACCTTC.

The V and J genes are TRBV13 and TRBJ2-1; the match to TRBD2 covers 11 bases. The trim removed 5 bases at V and 3 bases at J, leaving 3 bases unmatched. There are 15 residues in the CDR3. Per germline, CDR1 PRHDT and CDR2 FYEKMQ (reference sequence). This CDR3 reads CASSVTSGVYNEQFF. CDR3 in DNA: TGTGCCAGCAGCGTGACTAGCGGGGTCTACAATGAGCAGTTCTTC.

The chain employs TRBV7-9 and TRBJ2-2; D unclear. Trimming stripped 5 bases from V and 6 bases from J, with 10 bases between. This CDR3 is 13 amino acids long. The germline CDR1 and CDR2 sequences are SEHNR and FQNEAQ (reference sequence). The CDR3 region is CASSPSEAGELFF. The CDR3 DNA reads TGTGCCAGCAGCCCCTCTGAGGCCGGGGAGCTGTTTTTT.

The chain couples TRBV12-3 or TRBV12-4 to TRBJ1-5; D unresolved. The germline V and J ends were trimmed by 4 bases and 5 bases, with 18 bases remaining between them. The CDR3 is 16 residues long. The CDR3 DNA follows: TGTGCCAGCAGTTCGTGGACCGGGAGATCCGATCAGCCCCAGCATTTT. This codes for CASSSWTGRSDQPQHF.

The chain carries TRBV15 and TRBJ1-1; weak D call: TRBD1 (5 bases). The CDR3 is 14 residues long. Germline V gives CDR1 LNHNV, CDR2 YYDKDF (reference sequence). Trimming left V 5 bases short and J 4 bases short, with 14 bases between. CDR3 DNA: TGTGCCACCAGCCCAAGGGAGGGGCTCACTGAAGCTTTCTTT. Amino acid sequence: CATSPREGLTEAFF.

This chain joins TRBV9 and TRBJ2-4; D gene unclear. CDR1 and CDR2 (germline): SGDLS, YYNGEE. This CDR3 is 13 amino acids long. V shed 4 bases and J shed 3 bases, with 8 bases lying between them. The CDR3 sequence is CASSSSDKNIQYF. CDR3 nucleotides: TGTGCCAGCAGCTCGTCAGACAAAAACATTCAGTACTTC. Full variable domain (missing parts from reference TRBV9 and TRBJ2-4): DSGVTQTPKHLITATGQRVTLRCSPRSGDLSVYWYQQSLDQGLQFLIQYYNGEERAKGNILERFSAQQFPDLHSELNLSSLELGDSALYFCASSSSDKNIQYFGAGTRLSVL.

The J gene is TRBJ2-1, the V gene TRBV20-1; D is possibly TRBD1 or TRBD2 (6 bases each). The V end was cut by 0 bases, the J end by 9 bases, with 12 bases between. The CDR3 runs to 13 residues. Per the germline V gene, CDR1 is DFQATT and CDR2 is SNEGSKA (reference sequence). DNA of the CDR3: TGCAGTGCTAGAGAGGTGGGGGGCACTGAGCAGTTCTTC. Its translation: CSAREVGGTEQFF.

The chain employs TRBV12-3 or TRBV12-4 and TRBJ1-1; 7 bases map to TRBD1. After removal of 5 bases from V and 6 bases from J, the junction contained 6 bases not matched to a gene. This CDR3 is 13 amino acids long. This chain's CDR3 is CASSIGGGPEAFF. The CDR3 bases are TGTGCCAGCAGTATTGGAGGGGGCCCTGAAGCTTTCTTT.

The rearrangement joins TRBV7-9 to TRBJ2-5, with 8 bases that match TRBD2. Losses at the gene ends were 3 bases for V and 0 bases for J; bases not matched to a gene: 9. The CDR3 sequence is 17 residues long. Per the germline V gene, CDR1 is SEHNR and CDR2 is FQNEAQ (reference sequence). DNA for the CDR3: TGTGCCAGCAGCTTGGTCTCGACTAGCGTGTACCAAGAGACCCAGTACTTC. Its translation is CASSLVSTSVYQETQYF. Full variable domain (rest looked up from reference TRBV7-9 and TRBJ2-5): DTGVSQNPRHKITKRGQNVTFRCDPISEHNRLYWYRQTLGQGPEFLTYFQNEAQLEKSRLLSDRFSAERPKGSFSTLEIQRTEQGDSAMYLCASSLVSTSVYQETQYFGPGTRLLVL.